These 7 T cell receptor beta chains share one sample of origin, sequenced in a study of blood T cell repertoires in COVID-19. The method was immunoSEQ multiplex PCR; TCRdb's version includes in-frame clones alone and lacks a portion of them. The sample shows just over 75,000 clones, roughly 84% of them seen only once. Sequences were obtained from peripheral blood. These TCRs come from a man in his fifties or sixties with acute or convalescent COVID-19.

The chain carries TRBV19 and TRBJ1-1; the D gene is possibly TRBD1 (6 bases). The CDR3 loop spans 14 amino acids. CDR1 is LNHDA, CDR2 SQIVND, per germline (reference sequence). V lost 5 bases and J lost 6, with 16 bases in between. CDR3 DNA sequence: TGTGCCAGTAGTGTTGGGGGCAGCGGATCTGAAGCTTTCTTT. Its protein is CASSVGGSGSEAFF.

The chain recombines TRBV11-2 with TRBJ1-1; the D is unclear. This CDR3 comprises 13 residues. Per germline, CDR1 SGHAT and CDR2 FQNNGV. V lost 8 bases and J 3 bases, leaving 13 bases between the germline ends. The CDR3, as DNA: TGTGCCAGCTCAAAAACCACGGACACTGAAGCTTTCTTT. Amino acids: CASSKTTDTEAFF. Full variable domain (rest looked up from reference TRBV11-2 and TRBJ1-1): EAGVAQSPRYKIIEKRQSVAFWCNPISGHATLYWYQQILGQGPKLLIQFQNNGVVDDSQLPKDRFSAERLKGVDSTLKIQPAKLEDSAVYLCASSKTTDTEAFFGQGTRLTVV.

The chain joins TRBV9 to TRBJ2-3; the match to TRBD2 covers 13 bases. V gave up 2 bases and J gave up 4 bases; unmatched junction bases: 1. CDR3 length equals 15 residues. Germline values: CDR1 SGDLS, CDR2 YYNGEE. The CDR3 DNA reads as TGTGCCAGCAGCGTGACTAGCGGGGGGTCAGATACGCAGTATTTT. Translated: CASSVTSGGSDTQYF.

The chain is built from TRBV4-3 and TRBJ1-1, with D possibly being TRBD1 (5 bases). CDR1 LGHNA and CDR2 YSLEER come from the germline V gene. The CDR3 covers 14 residues. V lost 3 bases, J lost 3 bases, and 11 bases lay in between. The chain's CDR3 is CASSHGGGYTEAFF. The CDR3 DNA is TGCGCCAGCAGCCATGGTGGGGGGTACACTGAAGCTTTCTTT.

By frequency in the sample, this clone is large. V and J are TRBV5-5 and TRBJ2-7, with TRBD1 matching 9 bases. With 1 base clipped from V and 3 bases from J, the junction kept 8 bases outside the gene matches. This CDR3 is built from 16 residues. Germline V CDR1 and CDR2: SGHKS, YYEKEE (reference sequence). The CDR3, as DNA: TGTGCCAGCAGCTTGTTGTTACAGGGGGCTCGCTACGAGCAGTACTTC. It yields the protein CASSLLLQGARYEQYF.

This clone was seen only a few times. V usage is TRBV19 and J usage is TRBJ2-1; 9 positions agree with TRBD2. Germline V gene sequence: CDR1 LNHDA, CDR2 SQIVND (reference sequence). This CDR3 is 14 amino acids long. V lost 7 bases to trimming and J lost 4 bases; unmatched junction nucleotides: 5. The CDR3 DNA follows: TGTGCCAGTACAGGCGGGAGGGTGTACAATGAGCAGTTCTTC. This gives the protein CASTGGRVYNEQFF.

The rearrangement joins TRBV4-1 to TRBJ1-1; 7 nucleotides match TRBD1. From germline, CDR1 is MGHRA and CDR2 YSYEKL. This CDR3 comprises 14 residues. V trimming: 5 bases; J trimming: 3 bases; junction bases outside the gene matches: 6. CDR3 nucleotides: TGCGCCAGCAGCTATCGGACAGGTGACACTGAAGCTTTCTTT. This sequence encodes CASSYRTGDTEAFF.